A single sample is the source of the 3 T cell receptor beta chains below, sequenced in a study of shared clonotypes between healthy human individuals. This table comes from immunoSEQ multiplex PCR, and its TCRdb copy is limited to in-frame clones, with some not included. The sample contains about 1.5 million clones, about 96% of which appear only once. The sample consisted of naive CD4+ T cells sorted from blood. Subset meaning: CD45RA+ positively selected. The receptors stem from a young man in good health.

The V gene is TRBV7-9, the J gene TRBJ2-5; tentatively, D is TRBD1 (5 bases). The CDR3 has 14 residues. V was pared by 3 bases and J by 4 bases, with 12 bases between. Germline CDR1 SEHNR, CDR2 FQNEAQ (reference sequence). For the CDR3, the DNA is TGTGCCAGCAGCTTGCAGGGAATTCGAGAGACCCAGTACTTC. Translating gives CASSLQGIRETQYF.

V gene TRBV27 combines with J gene TRBJ2-7; 7 bases are a match to TRBD1. This CDR3 has 17 residues. J lost 4 bases, V lost 6 bases, and 18 bases had no gene match. Looked up from germline, CDR1 is MNHEY and CDR2 is SMNVEV (reference sequence). CDR3 amino acids: CASRINYVGQMKYEQYF. CDR3 DNA: TGTGCCAGCAGAATTAATTATGTGGGACAGATGAAATACGAGCAGTACTTC.

V gene TRBV7-3 combines with J gene TRBJ2-3; a possible D gene is TRBD1 (6 bases). Germline CDR1 SGHTA, CDR2 FQGTGA. V gave up 5 bases and J gave up 0 bases, with 18 bases separating them. The CDR3 runs 17 residues. The CDR3 DNA follows: TGTGCCAGCAGCCCAGGGGTGGGGATATCTAGCACAGATACGCAGTATTTT. Translated: CASSPGVGISSTDTQYF.